This T cell receptor (beta chain) emerged from a study of T-cell memory formation after mild COVID-19. Trimming removed 7 bases from V and 5 bases from J, with 18 bases in between. Germline V gives CDR1 SGHRS, CDR2 YFSETQ. The CDR3 consists of 14 residues. MiXCR, applied by TCRdb to the 5' RACE reads, yields one record per CDR3 protein. The sample consists of around 250,000 distinct CDR3 sequences, approximately 10% of them appearing once. The sequence derives from a man aged 18 to 29 who had mild COVID-19 (a few samples of this study predate the infection). Cell type and time point are not known. V gene TRBV5-1 combines with J gene TRBJ1-2, with D tentatively TRBD1 (5 bases). Input material: PBMCs or a T cell subset sorted from them (not recorded which). The chain's CDR3 is CASRGGFNRYGYTF. DNA of the CDR3: TGCGCCAGCCGGGGGGGTTTCAATCGATATGGCTACACCTTC.